Given below is one T cell receptor (beta chain) in context. As yet, its antigen is unknown. The data stem from a study of vaccination effects on CD4 cells after COVID-19. Study findings and constraints: Clones arising from infection and from vaccination showed marked clonal contraction late after vaccination.

Before sequencing took place, the ViraFEST assay used viral peptide pools to expand antigen-specific CD4+ T cells. Subsequent to a culture period of around 10 days, CD4+ T cells were isolated. Two-dose BNT162b2 or mRNA-1273 vaccination was given to participants. Nucleocapsid antibodies were negative in the vaccine recipients, who had never had SARS-CoV-2 infection. Culturing of about 2 million PBMC per well took place with approximately 10 IU/ml IL-2 and about 10 ug/ml peptides. Sequencing was performed with immunoSEQ multiplex PCR; in TCRdb, only in-frame clones are kept and a portion is missing. Of 25,000 to 40,000 clones listed, approximately 82% were seen once; the top ten hold approximately 1.5%. CDR3 length equals 13 residues. The germline V gene encodes CDR1 SQVTM and CDR2 ANQGSEA.

Sequenced here: CD4+ T cells from PBMCs cultured with HCoV-NL63 spike peptides, sampled after COVID-19 vaccination. This clonotype was sampled from a human donor who received a COVID-19 vaccine. Some clones in this sample may be carry-over from other donors' samples. V gene TRBV29-1 combines with J gene TRBJ1-3; possible D gene TRBD1, 6 bases. Written as DNA, the CDR3 is TGCGCTGGGGGGGCTTTCTCTGGAAACACCATATATTTT. Translating it yields CAGGAFSGNTIYF.